A selection of T cell receptor beta chains follows, all from one sample in a study of blood T cell repertoires in COVID-19. The repertoire was sequenced with immunoSEQ multiplex PCR; TCRdb's copy has only in-frame clones and lacks some. The sample lists roughly 390,000 clones; 75% to 90% were seen once. Sequencing used peripheral blood. These receptors came from a woman between 18 and 29 years old with acute or convalescent COVID-19. CDR3s include the opening cysteine and the closing phenylalanine or tryptophan. The D gene is left open where the match is weak. Clone size is stated in some rows and not others, as once, few, many or a class when expanded.

d_call	v_call	clone_size	j_call	cdr3_nt	cdr3_aa
TRBD1	TRBV9	.	TRBJ1-2	TGTGCCAGCAGCGTACAGGGGGCGTATGGCTACACCTTC	CASSVQGAYGYTF
TRBD1	TRBV5-8	.	TRBJ2-7	TGTGCCAGCAGCTGGGACAGGGGCCCAGGCGAGCAGTACTTC	CASSWDRGPGEQYF
.	TRBV30	.	TRBJ2-7	TGTGCCTGGAGTGTTGGGTTACTAGGCTACGAGCAGTACTTC	CAWSVGLLGYEQYF
.	TRBV4-2	.	TRBJ1-6	TGTGCCAGCAGCCAAGTGGCACGGAAGGAGAATAATTCACCCCTCCACTTT	CASSQVARKENNSPLHF
TRBD1	TRBV2	.	TRBJ1-2	TGTGCCAGCAGTGAAGGACAGGGGTATTACTATGGCTACACCTTC	CASSEGQGYYYGYTF
TRBD1	TRBV29-1	.	TRBJ2-1	TGCAGCGCCGGGACAGGGGCGGACAATGAGCAGTTCTTC	CSAGTGADNEQFF
TRBD1	TRBV2	.	TRBJ2-5	TGTGCCAGCAGGGGACGACAGGGGGCTCGAGAGACCCAGTACTTC	CASRGRQGARETQYF
.	TRBV5-1	.	TRBJ1-2	TGCGCCAGCAGCTTGGAAGGGCCCAGGGGCATAGGCTACACCTTC	CASSLEGPRGIGYTF
.	TRBV12-3/TRBV12-4	.	TRBJ1-1	TGTGCCAGCAGTTTATTGAGCACTGAAGCTTTCTTT	CASSLLSTEAFF
.	TRBV6-5	.	TRBJ2-3	TGTGCCAGCAGTCCCAGTTCGCCCACAGATACGCAGTATTTT	CASSPSSPTDTQYF
TRBD2	TRBV19	.	TRBJ2-1	TGTGCCAGTAGACCCGTAGGTAGCGGGATGGGTGAGCAGTTCTTC	CASRPVGSGMGEQFF
.	TRBV5-1	.	TRBJ1-2	TGCGCCAGCAGGCCCGGGACACAGAACTATGGCTACACCTTC	CASRPGTQNYGYTF
.	TRBV28	.	TRBJ1-2	TGTGCCAGCAGGAATCAGGGTAACTATGGCTACACCTTC	CASRNQGNYGYTF
.	TRBV5-6	.	TRBJ2-7	TGTGCCAGCAGCAACCATCCGGGCGAGCAGTACTTC	CASSNHPGEQYF
.	TRBV7-9	.	TRBJ2-3	TGTGCCAGCAGCTTAGGAGGGACATACACGCGATATTTT	CASSLGGTYTRYF
.	TRBV11-2	.	TRBJ1-2	TGTGCCAGCAGCTTAGTCACAGACTATGGCTACACCTTC	CASSLVTDYGYTF
.	TRBV11-2	.	TRBJ2-7	TGTGCCAGCACCGAGACAGGGAGGCGCGAGCAGTACTTC	CASTETGRREQYF
TRBD2	TRBV2	many	TRBJ2-7	TGTGCCAGCAGGACTAGCGGGAGTTACGAGCAGTACTTC	CASRTSGSYEQYF